The rows below give T cell receptor beta chains drawn from one sample of a study of T cell responses to AZD1222 COVID-19 vaccine. Clones were sequenced by immunoSEQ multiplex PCR, and TCRdb holds only the in-frame ones, with some missing. There are about 110,000 clones in the sample; more than 70% occur only once, and under 20% lies in the top ten. Sample: peripheral blood, taken on day 0 of AZD1222 vaccination. These receptors all stem from an adult in good health. The CDR3 runs from the conserved cysteine through the conserved F or W. The D gene is left open where the match is weak. The size entry is marked missing in some rows and otherwise reads once, few, many or a size class.

V gene	J gene	clone size	D gene	CDR3 length	CDR3 protein	CDR3 DNA
TRBV3-1/TRBV3-2	TRBJ1-5	NA	TRBD1	15	CASSQTGVVNQPQHF	TGTGCCAGCAGCCAGACAGGGGTCGTAAATCAGCCCCAGCATTTT
TRBV18	TRBJ2-5	NA	TRBD1	15	CASSPGQGNAETQYF	TGTGCCAGCTCACCAGGACAGGGGAATGCGGAGACCCAGTACTTC
TRBV6-2/TRBV6-3	TRBJ2-7	NA	NA	11	CASSRSYEQYF	TGTGCCAGCAGTCGCTCCTACGAGCAGTACTTC
TRBV30	TRBJ2-7	NA	NA	11	CAWRDGYEQYF	TGTGCCTGGAGGGACGGGTACGAGCAGTACTTC
TRBV19	TRBJ1-6	NA	NA	16	CASSKDWAPNGSPLHF	TGTGCCAGTAGTAAGGATTGGGCCCCTAACGGTTCACCCCTCCACTTT
TRBV27	TRBJ1-2	NA	TRBD1	14	CASSLAPDRDRPTF	TGTGCCAGCAGTTTGGCCCCCGACCGGGACAGGCCCACCTTC
TRBV7-2	TRBJ1-6	NA	NA	18	CASSFSQDGSSYNSPLHF	TGTGCCAGCAGCTTTTCCCAGGACGGGTCGTCCTATAATTCACCCCTCCACTTT
TRBV5-1	TRBJ2-2	few	NA	14	CASSFQGGTGELFF	TGCGCCAGCAGCTTCCAGGGGGGCACCGGGGAGCTGTTTTTT
TRBV18	TRBJ1-5	NA	TRBD1	14	CATSQGGVNQPQHF	TGTGCCACCTCCCAGGGGGGGGTCAATCAGCCCCAGCATTTT
TRBV7-3	TRBJ1-2	few	TRBD1	15	CASSSDPGTGNGYTF	TGTGCCAGCAGCTCCGACCCCGGGACAGGGAATGGCTACACCTTC
TRBV2	TRBJ1-5	NA	NA	13	CASSPGSYQPQHF	TGTGCCAGCAGCCCCGGCTCGTATCAGCCCCAGCATTTT
TRBV11-3	TRBJ1-2	few	TRBD1	14	CASSPRTGNYGYTF	TGTGCCAGCAGCCCACGGACAGGGAACTATGGCTACACCTTC
TRBV28	TRBJ1-1	once	NA	13	CASNPGANTEAFF	TGTGCCAGCAATCCCGGGGCGAACACTGAAGCTTTCTTT
TRBV20-1	TRBJ1-2	NA	NA	10	CSAGGVGYTF	TGCAGTGCAGGGGGTGTCGGCTACACCTTC
TRBV6-5	TRBJ1-5	NA	NA	13	CASSFGTSQPQHF	TGTGCCAGCAGCTTTGGGACATCTCAGCCCCAGCATTTT
TRBV2	TRBJ1-1	NA	NA	13	CASSGGGGTEAFF	TGTGCCAGCAGTGGGGGGGGAGGCACTGAAGCTTTCTTT
TRBV9	TRBJ2-2	NA	NA	16	CASSVVTSGGTGELFF	TGTGCCAGCAGCGTAGTCACGTCAGGGGGGACCGGGGAGCTGTTTTTT
TRBV7-2	TRBJ2-7	NA	NA	12	CASSPGYYEQYF	TGTGCCAGCAGCCCGGGCTACTACGAGCAGTACTTC
TRBV18	TRBJ1-1	NA	TRBD1	13	CASSPQGVTEAFF	TGTGCCAGCTCACCCCAGGGGGTCACTGAAGCTTTCTTT
TRBV9	TRBJ2-1	NA	TRBD2	15	CASTSGGTSYNEQFF	TGTGCCAGCACTAGCGGGGGAACCTCCTACAATGAGCAGTTCTTC
TRBV14	TRBJ1-3	NA	NA	14	CASSRRTAGNTIYF	TGTGCCAGCAGCCGGAGGACAGCGGGAAACACCATATATTTT
TRBV5-1	TRBJ2-7	NA	NA	14	CASSLGGIPYEQYF	TGCGCCAGCAGCTTAGGTGGCATACCCTACGAGCAGTACTTC
TRBV5-6	TRBJ2-1	NA	NA	12	CATKRGVNEQFF	TGTGCCACGAAAAGGGGGGTCAATGAGCAGTTCTTC
TRBV10-1	TRBJ2-5	NA	NA	15	CAGPGGERTQEAQYF	TGCGCCGGACCAGGGGGGGAGCGTACCCAAGAGGCCCAGTACTTC
TRBV6-6	TRBJ2-3	NA	NA	16	CASSYGSAGRPDTQYF	TGTGCCAGCAGTTACGGGAGCGCGGGACGGCCAGATACGCAGTATTTT
TRBV7-9	TRBJ2-5	NA	NA	13	CASSLVTRETQYF	TGTGCCAGCAGCTTAGTTACACGAGAGACCCAGTACTTC
TRBV5-8	TRBJ2-3	NA	NA	13	CASSLEKGPPVYF	TGTGCCAGCAGCTTGGAAAAAGGGCCCCCCGTGTATTTT
TRBV19	TRBJ1-2	NA	TRBD1	13	CASRWTGGDGYTF	TGTGCCAGTAGGTGGACAGGGGGCGACGGCTACACCTTC
TRBV19	TRBJ2-7	NA	NA	15	CASRRMGLSSYEQYF	TGTGCCAGTAGAAGGATGGGACTCAGCTCCTACGAGCAGTACTTC